Listed below are T cell receptor beta chains from one sample, sequenced in a study of OX40 agonist ivuxolimab in advanced cancers. Sequencing used immunoSEQ multiplex PCR; TCRdb keeps in-frame clones, though not all of them. This table holds fewer than 65,000 clones, 85% to 90% found once. Sequenced material: CD4+ or CD8+ T cells sorted from blood, taken in a trial of the OX40 agonist ivuxolimab. The receptors stem from an adult with an advanced solid tumor such as melanoma, head and neck, liver or kidney cancer. Each CDR3 is given without its conserved first and last residue. Not all rows give a size; the values are once, few, many and, for expanded clones, a class.

clone_size j_call v_call cdr3_aa
. TRBJ2-5 TRBV7-8 ASSLRQGPSETQY
. TRBJ2-6 TRBV7-3 ASSLKGSTSGANVLT
. TRBJ1-5 TRBV28 ASSQVWVGRGYYSNQPQH
. TRBJ2-2 TRBV5-5 ASSLVALGGGELF
. TRBJ1-5 TRBV6-5 ASSYCHRIQPQH
. TRBJ2-3 TRBV6-6 ASSYAWDRDTDTQY
few TRBJ1-5 TRBV10-3 AISATGAEGQPQH
once TRBJ1-6 TRBV19 ASTDGRSHNSPLH
. TRBJ2-3 TRBV29-1 SVEDRVAGFTDTQY
. TRBJ2-3 TRBV5-8 ASSLGWTSGSGTDTQY
. TRBJ1-1 TRBV7-2 ASSLASMNTEAF
. TRBJ2-7 TRBV4-3 ASSQTVGYEQY
. TRBJ2-7 TRBV7-2 ASSFKTGTGGISYEQY
. TRBJ1-3 TRBV7-9 ASTPGGGGNTIY
. TRBJ1-3 TRBV6-5 ASSYRQGGGNTIY
. TRBJ1-2 TRBV4-2 ASSQDPEGGYT
. TRBJ1-1 TRBV15 ATSRGSIEAF
once TRBJ2-2 TRBV7-3 ASSFSGGRNTGELF
. TRBJ2-1 TRBV29-1 SVRKPPNEQF
. TRBJ2-7 TRBV5-1 ASSLASGRDYEQY
. TRBJ2-7 TRBV6-1 ASSGLAGTYEQY
. TRBJ1-5 TRBV5-1 ASSLTGLSNQPQH
. TRBJ1-1 TRBV14 ASSRAGTGSTEAF
few TRBJ2-5 TRBV5-6 ASSLVGFRETQY
. TRBJ2-4 TRBV28 ASSPLASAKNIQY
. TRBJ2-2 TRBV21-1 ASSETGRQGVPGELF
. TRBJ2-3 TRBV5-1 ASSLTRTGADTQY
. TRBJ2-2 TRBV2 ASSKLGTGELF
. TRBJ1-3 TRBV7-3 ASSLSSSENTIY
. TRBJ1-5 TRBV28 ASSLVLQPQH
. TRBJ1-1 TRBV27 ASSPRVPTTEAF
once TRBJ2-5 TRBV5-1 ASSLVVGRETQY
medium-sized TRBJ2-7 TRBV5-4 ASSPRFGPYEQY
. TRBJ2-3 TRBV21-1 ASSKAPGQRGGPTDTQY
. TRBJ2-5 TRBV2 ASSAGVLVETQY
. TRBJ2-5 TRBV5-1 ASSPDVVQETQY
. TRBJ1-2 TRBV6-5 ASSGRDRVPGYT
. TRBJ1-4 TRBV6-6 ASSQGNRDEKLF
. TRBJ2-1 TRBV7-3 ASSPTGGAGNEQF
once TRBJ1-5 TRBV2 ASSEEWGRQPQH
. TRBJ2-3 TRBV5-4 ASRLSRDQRTDTQY
. TRBJ2-7 TRBV20-1 SASGPREQY
. TRBJ2-2 TRBV6-6 ASSHRQGNTGELF
few TRBJ2-2 TRBV5-6 ASSASFSGELF
. TRBJ2-7 TRBV7-8 ASSRTELSYEQY
. TRBJ1-2 TRBV5-1 ASSLEALRGYT
. TRBJ2-5 TRBV19 ASSIAGNIQETQY
. TRBJ2-5 TRBV2 ASSRMGQLGETQY
. TRBJ2-4 TRBV27 ASTSGEFAKNIQY
few TRBJ1-4 TRBV27 ASSFKPTNEKLF
. TRBJ2-7 TRBV13 ASSRTFPYEQY
. TRBJ2-7 TRBV11-3 ASSLDPPGQGSYEQY
. TRBJ2-3 TRBV28 ASSRPGTGDDTQY
. TRBJ1-4 TRBV18 ASSPRTAPNEKLF
. TRBJ1-4 TRBV6-6 ASSPPREKLF
. TRBJ2-5 TRBV29-1 SVPGQGSETQY
. TRBJ2-7 TRBV11-2 ASSLVVGSYEQY
. TRBJ2-7 TRBV21-1 ASSKDGYPYEQY
. TRBJ2-3 TRBV9 ASSDGASGRGDTQY
. TRBJ1-1 TRBV5-1 ASSGEDLGGLGMNTEAF